This T cell receptor (beta chain) was sequenced in a study of T cell responses to AZD1222 COVID-19 vaccine. Germline V gives CDR1 SGHAT, CDR2 FQNNGV. The CDR3 runs to 15 residues. Losses at the gene ends were 5 bases for V and 7 bases for J; bases not matched to a gene: 10. The method was immunoSEQ multiplex PCR; TCRdb's version includes in-frame clones alone and lacks a portion of them. The sample gives 150,000 to 200,000 clones, 88% of which show up once; approximately 7.7% is in the top ten. The sample here was peripheral blood, taken on day 0 of AZD1222 vaccination. The chain uses TRBV11-2 and TRBJ1-4; TRBD1 matches 7 bases. The clonotype was recovered from an adult in good health. For the CDR3, the DNA is TGTGCCAGCAGCCCCCCAGGGGGTATAGGTGAAAAACTGTTTTTT. This translates into CASSPPGGIGEKLFF.